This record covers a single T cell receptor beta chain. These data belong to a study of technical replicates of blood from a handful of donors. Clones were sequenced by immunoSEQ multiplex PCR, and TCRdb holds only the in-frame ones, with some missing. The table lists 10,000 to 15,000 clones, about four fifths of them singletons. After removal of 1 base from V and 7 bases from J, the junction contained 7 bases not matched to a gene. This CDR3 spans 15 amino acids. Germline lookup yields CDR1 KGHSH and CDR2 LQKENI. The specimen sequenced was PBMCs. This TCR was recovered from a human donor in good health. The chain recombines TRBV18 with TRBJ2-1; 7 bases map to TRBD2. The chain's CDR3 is CASSPLGGSGNEQFF. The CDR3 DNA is TGTGCCAGCTCACCACTCGGGGGGAGCGGGAATGAGCAGTTCTTC.